The next 9 T cell receptor beta chains were all read from a single sample in a study of shared clonotypes between healthy human individuals. TCRdb's copy holds only in-frame clones and misses some; the assay was immunoSEQ multiplex PCR. This sample carries some 2,000,000 clones, 95% of them seen once, and the ten largest clones take roughly 0.13%. Material: naive CD4+ T cells sorted from blood. The subset: CD45RA+ positively selected. The receptors come from a man between 18 and 29 years old in good health.

J is TRBJ2-3 and V is TRBV4-1, with 7 bases matching TRBD2. Germline lookup yields CDR1 MGHRA and CDR2 YSYEKL. J was trimmed by 0 bases and V by 0 bases; bases with no gene match: 3. The CDR3 covers 16 residues. The CDR3 loop is CASSQERGGSTDTQYF. The CDR3 DNA reads TGCGCCAGCAGCCAAGAGCGCGGGGGAAGCACAGATACGCAGTATTTT.

The CDR3, as DNA: TGTGCCAGCAGCTTACAGAGGCCAGAGACCCAGTACTTC. It codes for CASSLQRPETQYF. J is TRBJ2-5 and V is TRBV7-2; D is uncertain. CDR3 length: 13 amino acids. V was cut by 2 bases and J by 4 bases, with 8 bases left in between. Looked up from germline, CDR1 is SGHTA and CDR2 is FQGNSA.

The V call is TRBV19, the J call TRBJ2-2; D is unresolved. Trimming removed 1 base at V and 4 bases at J, with 16 bases between. The CDR3 is 17 amino acids. Germline V gives CDR1 LNHDA, CDR2 SQIVND (reference sequence). The chain's CDR3 is CASSIVPSRRATGELFF. Here the CDR3 DNA reads TGTGCCAGTAGTATAGTTCCCTCCCGTCGAGCCACCGGGGAGCTGTTTTTT. The full variable domain, completed using reference TRBV19 and TRBJ2-2, is DGGITQSPKYLFRKEGQNVTLSCEQNLNHDAMYWYRQDPGQGLRLIYYSQIVNDFQKGDIAEGYSVSREKKESFPLTVTSAQKNPTAFYLCASSIVPSRRATGELFFGEGSRLTVL.

The rearrangement uses TRBV7-9 and TRBJ1-2, with a tentative D call TRBD1 (6 bases). Per germline, CDR1 SEHNR and CDR2 FQNEAQ (reference sequence). CDR3 length equals 14 residues. V lost 3 bases, J lost 5 bases, and 13 bases lay in between. The CDR3 DNA reads as TGTGCCAGCAGCTTTCGGACAGCCGGTTATGGCTACACCTTC. It yields the protein CASSFRTAGYGYTF.

V and J are TRBV5-5 and TRBJ2-3, with no clear D. The CDR3 contains 11 residues. CDR1 and CDR2 from the germline V gene are SGHKS and YYEKEE (reference sequence). V lost 1 base, J lost 6 bases, and 3 bases lay in between. The CDR3 protein is CASSLPDTQYF. Written as DNA, the CDR3 is TGTGCCAGCAGCTTGCCCGATACGCAGTATTTT.

V usage is TRBV5-1 and J usage is TRBJ2-7, with 12 positions matching TRBD1. The J segment lost 7 bases and the V segment lost 4 bases, leaving 9 bases of the junction unmatched. The germline V gene encodes CDR1 SGHRS and CDR2 YFSETQ. The CDR3 is made up of 15 amino acids. CDR3 nucleotides: TGCGCCAGCAGCCGGGGACAGGGGGCGCCGGGGGAGCAGTACTTC. The encoded protein is CASSRGQGAPGEQYF.

This clone is a singleton in its sample. The chain couples TRBV5-1 to TRBJ2-5; TRBD2 aligns across 7 bases. The J segment lost 2 bases and the V segment lost 7 bases, leaving 14 bases of the junction unmatched. Per germline, CDR1 SGHRS and CDR2 YFSETQ. This CDR3 has 16 amino acids. The CDR3 loop is CASRRAGVPSQETQYF. CDR3 DNA sequence: TGCGCCAGCCGCCGGGCGGGGGTCCCCTCTCAAGAGACCCAGTACTTC.

In DNA, the CDR3 is TGTGCCAGCAGACCTGGGATAAACACCGGGGAGCTGTTTTTT. Protein product: CASRPGINTGELFF. J is TRBJ2-2 and V is TRBV6-5; no definite D call. V was clipped by 6 bases and J by 2 bases, with 10 bases between them. The CDR3 loop spans 14 amino acids. CDR1 is MNHEY, CDR2 SVGAGI, per germline.

This clone was seen only once. The rearrangement links TRBV5-4 to TRBJ1-1, with D perhaps matching TRBD1 (6 bases). V was pared by 4 bases and J by 6 bases, with 13 bases between. CDR3 size: 13 residues. CDR1 and CDR2 (germline): SGHNT, YYREEE (reference sequence). This CDR3 reads CASSLAGGPEAFF. The CDR3 DNA sequence: TGTGCCAGCAGCCTCGCCGGGGGCCCTGAAGCTTTCTTT.